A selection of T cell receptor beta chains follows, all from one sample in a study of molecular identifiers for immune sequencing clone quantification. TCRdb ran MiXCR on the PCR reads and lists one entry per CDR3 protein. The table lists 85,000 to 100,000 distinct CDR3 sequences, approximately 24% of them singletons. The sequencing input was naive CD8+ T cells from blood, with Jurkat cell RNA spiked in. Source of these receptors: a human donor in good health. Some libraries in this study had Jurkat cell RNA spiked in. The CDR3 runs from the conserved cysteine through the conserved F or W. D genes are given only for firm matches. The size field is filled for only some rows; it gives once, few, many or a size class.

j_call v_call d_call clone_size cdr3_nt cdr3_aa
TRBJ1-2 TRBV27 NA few TGTGCCAGCAGCTCAACAGGGAGCGTGAGTAGTGGCTACACCTTC CASSSTGSVSSGYTF
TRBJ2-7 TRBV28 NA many TGTGCCAGCAGTTTTAGGGGGTACGAGCAGTACTTC CASSFRGYEQYF
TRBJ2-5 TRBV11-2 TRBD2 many TGTGCCAGCAGCTTACTCAAAACCCCCAGACTAGCGGGAGGGCCGTTGGAGACCCAGTACTTC CASSLLKTPRLAGGPLETQYF
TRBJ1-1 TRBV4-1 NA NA TGCGCCAGCCGCCAGAAAGTATTGGGAGATTGGGCTGAAGCTTTCTTT CASRQKVLGDWAEAFF
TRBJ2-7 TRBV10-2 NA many TGCGCCAGCAGTGAGTCGTTCCCCGAAGGAAGGGAGCAGTACTTC CASSESFPEGREQYF
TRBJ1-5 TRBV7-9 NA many TGTGCCAGCAGCTCCGACAATCAGCCCCAGCATTTT CASSSDNQPQHF
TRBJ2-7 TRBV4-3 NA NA TGCGCCAGCAGCCAAGGTCAGTGCTGGGGCGAGCAGTACTTC CASSQGQCWGEQYF
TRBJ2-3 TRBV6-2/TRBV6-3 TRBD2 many TGTGCCAGCAGTTACGTCGGGGGGGCATCAGATACGCAGTATTTT CASSYVGGASDTQYF
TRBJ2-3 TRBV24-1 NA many TGTGCCACCAGTGAGCAGGGGAGCACAGATACGCAGTATTTT CATSEQGSTDTQYF
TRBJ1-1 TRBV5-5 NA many TGTGCCAGCAGCTTGGAGGTCCTCATGGTTACTGAAGCTTTCTTT CASSLEVLMVTEAFF
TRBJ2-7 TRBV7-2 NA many TGTGCCAGCAGCCCTACGGTCCAGGGCTCCTACGAGCAGTACTTC CASSPTVQGSYEQYF
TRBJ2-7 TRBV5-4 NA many TGTGCCAGCAGCCCGAACCGTGCCCCCGGGTACGAGCAGTACTTC CASSPNRAPGYEQYF
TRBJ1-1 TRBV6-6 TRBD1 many TGTGCCAGCAGTCCACAGGGGGAGGGCACTGAAGCTTTCTTT CASSPQGEGTEAFF
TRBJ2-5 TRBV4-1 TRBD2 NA TGCGCCAGCAGCCAAGAGGGGGTTCGGGAGGGGGAGACCCAGTACTTC CASSQEGVREGETQYF
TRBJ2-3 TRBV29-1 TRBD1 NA TGCAGCGCAACCGACAGGGGGAGAGCTACGCGGTATTTT CSATDRGRATRYF
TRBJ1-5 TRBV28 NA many TGTGCCAGCAGCCCCTCCGGCCGGCCCCAGCATTTT CASSPSGRPQHF
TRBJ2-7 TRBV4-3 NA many TGCGCCAGCAGCCAAGATGACTCCCTGGGGTACGAGCAGTACTTC CASSQDDSLGYEQYF
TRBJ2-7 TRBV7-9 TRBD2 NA TGTGCTAGCAGCCAGGGAGGGGTCGAGCGGTACTTC CASSQGGVERYF
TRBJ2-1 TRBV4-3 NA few TGCGCCAGCAGAAACAGAAGAGCAAATGGTGAGCAGTTCTTC CASRNRRANGEQFF
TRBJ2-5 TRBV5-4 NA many TGTGCCAGCAGCCTTGGACAGTACCAAGAGACCCAGTACTTC CASSLGQYQETQYF
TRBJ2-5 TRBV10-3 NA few TGTGCCATCAGTGATGGTGGAGAGGAGACCCAGTACTTC CAISDGGEETQYF
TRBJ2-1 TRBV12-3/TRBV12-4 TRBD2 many TGTGCCAGCAGTTTGCCGACTAGCTTGCGGTTCTTC CASSLPTSLRFF
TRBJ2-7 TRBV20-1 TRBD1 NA TGCAGTGCTAGTAAGATTGGGACAGGGTCCTACGAGCAGTACTTC CSASKIGTGSYEQYF
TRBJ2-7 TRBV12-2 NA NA TGTGCAAGTCGCTCAGCGGGACAGGGAAACTACGAGCAGTACTTC CASRSAGQGNYEQYF
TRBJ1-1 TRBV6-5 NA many TGTGCCAGCAGTTACTCGAGACTACGGGGAGCTTTCTTT CASSYSRLRGAFF
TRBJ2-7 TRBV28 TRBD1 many TGTGCCAGCAGTTCAGACAGGGGGCCCCACGACGAGCAGTACTTC CASSSDRGPHDEQYF
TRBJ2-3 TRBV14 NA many TGTGCCAGCAGCCCGGGGAGCACCCTCACAGATACGCAGTATTTT CASSPGSTLTDTQYF
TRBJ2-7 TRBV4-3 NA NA TGCGCCAGCAGCCAAGGGAACGTAGCCCTACGCGGGCCGTACTTC CASSQGNVALRGPYF